This T cell receptor beta chain is drawn from a study of blood T cells in healthy people across ages. A second PCR, run for about 7 to 11 cycles, used a sample-barcoded 5' primer plus a J-beta primer mix. A 12-random-nucleotide template-switch adaptor tagged each cDNA molecule. TCRdb re-called the 5' RACE reads through MiXCR, storing one row per CDR3 protein. The sample contains about 570,000 distinct CDR3 sequences, about 25% of which appear only once. V lost 0 bases and J lost 3, with 23 bases in between. The CDR3 is 20 amino acids. Germline lookup yields CDR1 LGHNA and CDR2 YSLEER. The sequencing input was blood. The chain combines TRBV4-3 with TRBJ2-2, with D perhaps matching TRBD1 (5 bases). This clonotype was sampled from a woman between 70 and 85 years old in good health. Here the CDR3 DNA reads TGCGCCAGCAGCCAAGATAGATCAGTTCCCAGGGAATCTTACACCGGGGAGCTGTTTTTT. This codes for CASSQDRSVPRESYTGELFF.